This T cell receptor (beta chain) was recovered during a study of graft-versus-host responses after intestinal transplantation. Comments on this clone: Its antigen is unknown. The sample carries other DNA sequences with the same CDR3.

The CDR3 totals 13 residues. Germline V lookup: CDR1 LGHNA, CDR2 YNFKEQ. The V end was cut by 4 bases, the J end by 1 base, with 5 bases between. Assay: immunoSEQ multiplex PCR; the TCRdb copy retains only in-frame clones and omits some. The data contain about 97,000 clones, 80% to 95% of them singletons. The study's findings and limits: In recipient marrow, GvH clones were found, and some appeared first in ileum or blood. Early after transplant, HvG declines were associated with peak levels of circulating GvH clones.

The gene calls are TRBV4-2 and TRBJ1-5; D uncertain. This receptor was taken from a human patient who received an intestinal transplant, so some T cells may come from the graft donor. The input for sequencing was PBMCs, taken about 440 days after intestinal transplant. CDR3 amino acids: CASSPDSNQPQHF. The CDR3 DNA reads TGTGCCAGCAGCCCGGACAGCAATCAGCCCCAGCATTTT.